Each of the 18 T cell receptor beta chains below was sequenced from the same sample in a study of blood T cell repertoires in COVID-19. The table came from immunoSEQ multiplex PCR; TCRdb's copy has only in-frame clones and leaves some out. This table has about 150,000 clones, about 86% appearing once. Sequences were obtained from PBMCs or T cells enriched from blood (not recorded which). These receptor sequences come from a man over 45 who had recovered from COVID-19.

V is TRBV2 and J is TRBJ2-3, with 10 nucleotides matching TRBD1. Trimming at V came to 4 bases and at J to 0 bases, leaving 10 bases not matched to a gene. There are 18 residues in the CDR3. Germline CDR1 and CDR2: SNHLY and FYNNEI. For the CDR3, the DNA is TGTGCCAGCAGTGGCGGGACAGGGGTTGCCTCTAGCACAGATACGCAGTATTTT. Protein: CASSGGTGVASSTDTQYF.

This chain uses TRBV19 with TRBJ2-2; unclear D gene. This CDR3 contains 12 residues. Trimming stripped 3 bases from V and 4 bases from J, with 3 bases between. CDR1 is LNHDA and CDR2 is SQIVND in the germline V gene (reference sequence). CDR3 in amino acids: CASSIFTGELFF. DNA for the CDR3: TGTGCCAGTAGTATCTTCACCGGGGAGCTGTTTTTT.

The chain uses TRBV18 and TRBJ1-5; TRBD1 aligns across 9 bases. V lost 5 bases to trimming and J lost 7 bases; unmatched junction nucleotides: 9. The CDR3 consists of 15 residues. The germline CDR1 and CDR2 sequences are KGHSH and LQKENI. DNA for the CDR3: TGTGCCAGCTCATCTTCGGGACAGGGACAACAGCCCCAGCATTTT. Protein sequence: CASSSSGQGQQPQHF.

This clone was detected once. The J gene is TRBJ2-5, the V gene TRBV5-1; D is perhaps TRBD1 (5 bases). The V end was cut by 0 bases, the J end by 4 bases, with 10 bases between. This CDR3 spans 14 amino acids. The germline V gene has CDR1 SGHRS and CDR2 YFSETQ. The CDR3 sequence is CASSLASRAETQYF. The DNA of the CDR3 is TGCGCCAGCAGCTTGGCCTCCAGGGCAGAGACCCAGTACTTC. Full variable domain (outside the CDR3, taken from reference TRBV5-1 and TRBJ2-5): KAGVTQTPRYLIKTRGQQVTLSCSPISGHRSVSWYQQTPGQGLQFLFEYFSETQRNKGNFPGRFSGRQFSNSRSEMNVSTLELGDSALYLCASSLASRAETQYFGPGTRLLVL.

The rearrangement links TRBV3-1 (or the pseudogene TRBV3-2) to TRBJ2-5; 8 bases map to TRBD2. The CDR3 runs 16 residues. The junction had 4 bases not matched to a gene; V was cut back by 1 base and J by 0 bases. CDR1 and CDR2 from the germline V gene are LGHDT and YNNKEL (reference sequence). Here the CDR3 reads CASSQGSGVYQETQYF. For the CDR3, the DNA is TGTGCCAGCAGCCAAGGTAGCGGGGTTTACCAAGAGACCCAGTACTTC.

In DNA form, the CDR3 reads TGTGCCAGCACTAAGGGGGACAGATCCTACGAGCAGTACTTC. Translating it yields CASTKGDRSYEQYF. The genes are TRBV6-5 and TRBJ2-7, with TRBD1 matching over 7 bases. The CDR3 length is 14 residues. Germline lookup yields CDR1 MNHEY and CDR2 SVGAGI. Germline trimming cut 7 bases from V and 1 base from J; bases unmatched to any gene: 7.

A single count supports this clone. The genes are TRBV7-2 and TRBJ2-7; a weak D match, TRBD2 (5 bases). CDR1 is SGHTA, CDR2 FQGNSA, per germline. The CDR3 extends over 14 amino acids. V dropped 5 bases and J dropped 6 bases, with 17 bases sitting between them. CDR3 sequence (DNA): TGTGCCAGCAGCCCAGACCCCTCTAGCTCCGAGCAGTACTTC. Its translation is CASSPDPSSSEQYF. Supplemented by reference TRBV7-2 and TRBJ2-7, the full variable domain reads GAGVSQSPSNKVTEKGKDVELRCDPISGHTALYWYRQSLGQGLEFLIYFQGNSAPDKSGLPSDRFSAERTGGSVSTLTIQRTQQEDSAVYLCASSPDPSSSEQYFGPGTRLTVT.

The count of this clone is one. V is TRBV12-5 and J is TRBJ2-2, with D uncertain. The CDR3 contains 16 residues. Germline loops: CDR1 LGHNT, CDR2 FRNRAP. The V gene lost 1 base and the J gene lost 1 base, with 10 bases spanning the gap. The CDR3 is CASGLGPPGNTGELFF. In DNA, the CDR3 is TGTGCTAGTGGTTTGGGGCCCCCAGGGAACACCGGGGAGCTGTTTTTT.

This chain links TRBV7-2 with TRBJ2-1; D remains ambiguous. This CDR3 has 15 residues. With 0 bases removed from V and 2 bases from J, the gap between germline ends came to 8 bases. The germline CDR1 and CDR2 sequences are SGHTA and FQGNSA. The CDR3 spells CASSLAESPYNEQFF. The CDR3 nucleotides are TGTGCCAGCAGCTTAGCGGAGTCCCCCTACAATGAGCAGTTCTTC.

CDR3 region: CASSPQGGVPGGSDTQYF. Here the CDR3 DNA reads TGTGCCAGCTCACCCCAGGGAGGGGTCCCAGGGGGCTCAGATACGCAGTATTTT. V usage is TRBV18 and J usage is TRBJ2-3, with D perhaps matching TRBD1 (8 bases). Between the trimmed V and J ends, which lost 3 bases and 4 bases, there was a span of 23 bases. The CDR3 loop spans 18 amino acids. The germline CDR1 and CDR2 sequences are KGHSH and LQKENI.

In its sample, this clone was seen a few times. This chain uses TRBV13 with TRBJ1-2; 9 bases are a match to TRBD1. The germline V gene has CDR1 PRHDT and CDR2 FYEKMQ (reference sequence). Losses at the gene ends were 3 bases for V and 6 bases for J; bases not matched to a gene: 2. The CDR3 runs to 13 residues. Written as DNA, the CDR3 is TGTGCCAGCAGCTTCCGGGACAGGGATGGCTACACCTTC. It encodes CASSFRDRDGYTF.

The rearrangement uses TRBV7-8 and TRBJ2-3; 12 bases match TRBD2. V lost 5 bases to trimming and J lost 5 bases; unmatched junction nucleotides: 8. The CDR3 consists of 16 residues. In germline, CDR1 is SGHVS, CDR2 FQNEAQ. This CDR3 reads CASSTKTSGGLDTQYF. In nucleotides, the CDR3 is TGTGCCAGCAGCACAAAGACTAGCGGGGGATTAGATACGCAGTATTTT.

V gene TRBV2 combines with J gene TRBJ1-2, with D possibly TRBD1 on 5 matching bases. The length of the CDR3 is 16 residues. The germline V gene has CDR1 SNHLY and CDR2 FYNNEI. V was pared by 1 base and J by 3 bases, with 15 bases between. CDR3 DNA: TGTGCCAGCAGTGAAGACGGGGGATCAGCCTACTATGGCTACACCTTC. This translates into CASSEDGGSAYYGYTF. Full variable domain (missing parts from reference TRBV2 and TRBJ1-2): EPEVTQTPSHQVTQMGQEVILRCVPISNHLYFYWYRQILGQKVEFLVSFYNNEISEKSEIFDDQFSVERPDGSNFTLKIRSTKLEDSAMYFCASSEDGGSAYYGYTFGSGTRLTVV.

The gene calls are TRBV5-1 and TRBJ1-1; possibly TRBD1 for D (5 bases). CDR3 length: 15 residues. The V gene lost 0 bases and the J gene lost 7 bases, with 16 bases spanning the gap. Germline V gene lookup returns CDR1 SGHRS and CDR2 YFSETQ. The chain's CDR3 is CASSLGWQGLDEAFF. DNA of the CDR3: TGCGCCAGCAGCTTGGGTTGGCAGGGCCTGGATGAAGCTTTCTTT.

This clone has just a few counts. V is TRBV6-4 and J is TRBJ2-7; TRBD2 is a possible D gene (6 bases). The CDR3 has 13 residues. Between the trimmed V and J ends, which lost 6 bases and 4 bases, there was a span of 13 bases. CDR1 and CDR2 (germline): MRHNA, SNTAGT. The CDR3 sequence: CASRPGVKYEQYF. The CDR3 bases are TGTGCCAGCAGACCGGGGGTCAAATACGAGCAGTACTTC.

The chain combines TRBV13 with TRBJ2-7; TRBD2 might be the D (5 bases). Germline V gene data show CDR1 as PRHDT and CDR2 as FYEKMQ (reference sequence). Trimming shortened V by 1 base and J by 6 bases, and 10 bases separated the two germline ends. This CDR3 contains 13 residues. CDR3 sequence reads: CASSLVSGSEQYF. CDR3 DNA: TGTGCCAGCAGCTTAGTCTCGGGATCCGAGCAGTACTTC.

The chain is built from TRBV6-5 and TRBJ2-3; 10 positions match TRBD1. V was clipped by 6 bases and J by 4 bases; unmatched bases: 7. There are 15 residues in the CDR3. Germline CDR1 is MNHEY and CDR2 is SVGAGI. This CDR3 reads CASRPGQGISDTQYF. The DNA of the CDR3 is TGTGCCAGCAGACCGGGACAGGGGATCTCAGATACGCAGTATTTT.

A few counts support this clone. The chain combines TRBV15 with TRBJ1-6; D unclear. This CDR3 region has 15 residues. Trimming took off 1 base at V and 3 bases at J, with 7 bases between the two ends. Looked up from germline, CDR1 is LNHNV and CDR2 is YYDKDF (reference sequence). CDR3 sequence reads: CATSRGLIYNSPLHF. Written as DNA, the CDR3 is TGTGCCACCAGCAGAGGACTTATCTATAATTCACCCCTCCACTTT.